The source of this TCR beta chain is a study of early T cells in non-severe SARS-CoV-2 infection. Tagging with unique molecular identifiers was applied to individual cDNA molecules. TCRdb re-analysed the 5' RACE reads in MiXCR, keeping a single row per CDR3 protein. The sample has over 55,000 distinct CDR3 sequences; roughly 9.7% are singletons. This clonotype was found a few times. The CDR3 is 14 residues long. Germline assignment: CDR1 SGHRS and CDR2 YFSETQ. V was clipped by 3 bases and J by 4 bases; unmatched bases: 3. The chain combines TRBV5-1 with TRBJ2-3, with 9 bases fitting TRBD2. The TCR comes from an adult who was a healthcare worker with PCR-confirmed SARS-CoV-2 infection or an uninfected control (not recorded which). The sequencing input was whole blood. As DNA, the CDR3 is TGCGCCAGCAGCTCGACTAGCGGCCCAGATACGCAGTATTTT. Protein sequence: CASSSTSGPDTQYF.